A selection of T cell receptor beta chains follows, all from one sample in a study of PD-L1 blockade in urothelial cancer. Sequenced by immunoSEQ multiplex PCR; TCRdb stores in-frame clones only, minus some. The table includes roughly 45,000 clones, around 82% detected once. This material consisted of PBMCs, taken around atezolizumab (anti-PD-L1) treatment. The receptors originated from a man aged 60 to 75 with urothelial cancer. Both conserved end residues are part of each CDR3. The D gene is left open where the match is weak. Size tells how often a clone was seen (once, few, many) or the class of an expanded clone, and some rows leave it out.

v_call	j_call	d_call	clone_size	cdr3_aa	cdr3_nt
TRBV2	TRBJ2-5	-	-	CASTPGSRETQYF	TGTGCCAGCACCCCCGGGAGCCGGGAGACCCAGTACTTC
TRBV5-1	TRBJ1-2	TRBD1	-	CASSFEGSGTALLAGYTF	TGCGCCAGCAGCTTCGAAGGCTCCGGGACAGCCCTCTTAGCTGGCTACACCTTC
TRBV5-1	TRBJ2-3	TRBD2	-	CASSGGTSGRDTQYF	TGCGCCAGCAGCGGCGGGACTAGCGGGAGGGATACGCAGTATTTT
TRBV4-1	TRBJ2-3	TRBD2	-	CASSRQLAGDSDTQYF	TGCGCCAGCAGCCGCCAACTAGCGGGAGACTCAGATACGCAGTATTTT
TRBV11-1	TRBJ2-7	-	once	CASSRDRTYEQYF	TGTGCCAGCAGCCGCGACAGAACCTACGAGCAGTACTTC
TRBV5-5	TRBJ1-1	-	few	CASSLRGDSIEAFF	TGTGCCAGCAGCTTACGAGGGGACTCAATTGAAGCTTTCTTT
TRBV29-1	TRBJ2-3	-	few	CSVVRSSTDTQYF	TGCAGCGTCGTTCGGTCGAGCACAGATACGCAGTATTTT
TRBV14	TRBJ2-7	-	-	CASSFRDWRWQYF	TGTGCCAGCAGCTTCCGGGACTGGCGCTGGCAGTACTTC
TRBV6-1	TRBJ2-7	TRBD1	-	CASIWNRGAYEQYF	TGTGCCAGCATTTGGAACAGGGGAGCCTACGAGCAGTACTTC
TRBV19	TRBJ1-5	TRBD1	-	CASSIGVGGQGNQPQHF	TGTGCCAGTAGTATTGGAGTTGGGGGACAGGGCAATCAGCCCCAGCATTTT
TRBV28	TRBJ2-7	-	once	CATLGTYSYEQYF	TGTGCCACCCTAGGCACGTACTCCTACGAGCAGTACTTC
TRBV28	TRBJ1-6	-	-	CASSFLFNRQINTYNSPLHF	TGTGCCAGCAGTTTTTTGTTTAATCGACAGATTAATACTTATAATTCACCCCTCCACTTT
TRBV5-1	TRBJ2-7	-	-	CASSGLSGSSYEQYF	TGCGCCAGCAGCGGTCTAAGCGGCTCCTCCTACGAGCAGTACTTC
TRBV19	TRBJ2-7	TRBD2	few	CASSPSLLAGVSYEQYF	TGTGCCAGTAGTCCGAGCTTACTAGCGGGAGTGTCCTACGAGCAGTACTTC
TRBV7-8	TRBJ1-3	-	once	CASSLSNSGNTIYF	TGTGCCAGCAGCTTAAGCAACTCTGGAAACACCATATATTTT
TRBV11-2	TRBJ1-2	-	-	CASSLELGAGYTF	TGTGCCAGCAGCTTAGAGTTAGGGGCTGGCTACACCTTC
TRBV30	TRBJ1-5	-	-	CAWGRSRRGQPQHF	TGTGCCTGGGGTAGGAGTCGGCGGGGCCAGCCCCAGCATTTT
TRBV19	TRBJ1-3	-	-	CASSGAGPGNTIYF	TGTGCCAGTAGTGGCGCGGGTCCCGGAAACACCATATATTTT
TRBV18	TRBJ1-4	-	-	CASSLLGGTNEKLFF	TGTGCCAGCTCCCTCCTGGGAGGAACTAATGAAAAACTGTTTTTT
TRBV6-5	TRBJ1-2	-	-	CASRRGAFNYGYTF	TGTGCCAGCAGACGGGGGGCTTTTAACTATGGCTACACCTTC
TRBV14	TRBJ2-7	-	-	CASSWGPTYEQYF	TGTGCCAGCAGCTGGGGGCCCACCTACGAGCAGTACTTC
TRBV14	TRBJ2-1	TRBD1	-	CASSQGTGGLGQFF	TGTGCCAGCAGCCAAGGAACAGGGGGTCTGGGGCAGTTCTTC
TRBV29-1	TRBJ2-1	TRBD2	-	CSVLALSYNEQFF	TGCAGCGTACTAGCGCTCTCCTACAATGAGCAGTTCTTC
TRBV27	TRBJ1-2	TRBD1	once	CASSAGRGSYGYTF	TGTGCCAGCAGCGCCGGCAGGGGGTCCTATGGCTACACCTTC
TRBV13	TRBJ1-1	-	-	CASSIPGVEAFF	TGTGCCAGCAGCATTCCCGGGGTTGAAGCTTTCTTT
TRBV19	TRBJ1-1	-	-	CASSMGGTEAFF	TGTGCCAGTAGTATGGGGGGCACTGAAGCTTTCTTT
TRBV10-3	TRBJ2-1	-	-	CAIQPDGSTSYNEQFF	TGTGCCATCCAGCCAGACGGGAGTACCTCCTACAATGAGCAGTTCTTC
TRBV11-2	TRBJ2-3	TRBD2	-	CASSREVDTQYF	TGTGCCAGCAGCCGGGAGGTAGATACGCAGTATTTT
TRBV6-5	TRBJ2-7	-	-	CASSSGTNNPYEQYF	TGTGCCAGCAGTTCCGGGACAAACAACCCGTACGAGCAGTACTTC
TRBV5-1	TRBJ2-3	TRBD2	-	CASSLGSTSITDTQYF	TGCGCCAGCAGCTTGGGATCGACTAGCATTACAGATACGCAGTATTTT
TRBV7-8	TRBJ1-2	TRBD1	-	CASRFRRGTGTYGYTF	TGTGCCAGCAGATTCAGACGCGGGACAGGGACCTATGGCTACACCTTC
TRBV29-1	TRBJ2-7	-	-	CSVDRGYEQYF	TGCAGCGTTGATCGGGGTTACGAGCAGTACTTC
TRBV5-7	TRBJ2-5	TRBD1	-	CASSLLKDRGRRETQYF	TGTGCCAGCAGCTTGTTAAAGGACAGGGGGAGGCGAGAGACCCAGTACTTC
TRBV18	TRBJ2-7	-	-	CASSPEISYEQYF	TGTGCCAGCTCACCCGAAATTAGCTACGAGCAGTACTTC
TRBV18	TRBJ2-3	-	few	CASSPGQRTDTQYF	TGTGCCAGCTCACCTGGACAGCGCACAGATACGCAGTATTTT
TRBV7-9	TRBJ2-3	TRBD2	many	CASSLGGGTSRTDTQYF	TGTGCCAGCAGCTTAGGAGGGGGGACTAGCCGTACAGATACGCAGTATTTT
TRBV6-6	TRBJ2-1	-	-	CASSKTRNEQFF	TGTGCCAGCAGTAAAACTAGAAATGAGCAGTTCTTC
TRBV25-1	TRBJ1-4	TRBD1	-	CASSETGPSEKLFF	TGTGCCAGCAGCGAGACAGGGCCGAGTGAAAAACTGTTTTTT
TRBV18	TRBJ2-7	TRBD2	-	CASSRGTSGYEQYF	TGTGCCAGCTCACGTGGGACTAGCGGCTACGAGCAGTACTTC
TRBV10-3	TRBJ1-1	TRBD1	once	CAIRSGQGNTEAFF	TGTGCCATCAGATCGGGACAGGGAAACACTGAAGCTTTCTTT
TRBV18	TRBJ2-1	-	-	CASSSRLETYNEQFF	TGTGCCAGCTCTTCCCGGCTAGAGACCTACAATGAGCAGTTCTTC
TRBV19	TRBJ2-7	TRBD2	-	CASSPGLAGGRQYF	TGTGCCAGTAGTCCTGGACTAGCGGGAGGGAGGCAGTACTTC
TRBV27	TRBJ2-7	TRBD1	-	CASSSFSGTGDNEQYF	TGTGCCAGCAGTTCATTTTCCGGGACAGGGGACAACGAGCAGTACTTC
TRBV28	TRBJ1-5	TRBD1	-	CASSRPGTGRSRPQHF	TGTGCCAGCAGCCGCCCAGGGACAGGCCGGTCAAGGCCCCAGCATTTT
TRBV11-3	TRBJ2-1	-	-	CASSLEFDNEQFF	TGTGCCAGCAGCTTAGAGTTCGACAATGAGCAGTTCTTC